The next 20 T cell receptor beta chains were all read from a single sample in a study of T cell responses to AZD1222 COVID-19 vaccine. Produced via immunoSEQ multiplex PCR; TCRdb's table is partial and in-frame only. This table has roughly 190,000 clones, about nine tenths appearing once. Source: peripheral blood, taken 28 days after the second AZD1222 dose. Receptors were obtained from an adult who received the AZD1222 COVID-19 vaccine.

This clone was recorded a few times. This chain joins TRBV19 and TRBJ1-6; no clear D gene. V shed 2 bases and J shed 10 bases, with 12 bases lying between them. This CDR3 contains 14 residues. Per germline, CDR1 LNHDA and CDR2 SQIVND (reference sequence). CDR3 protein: CASSISVTGSPLHF. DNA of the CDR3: TGTGCCAGTAGTATATCCGTCACGGGGTCACCCCTCCACTTT.

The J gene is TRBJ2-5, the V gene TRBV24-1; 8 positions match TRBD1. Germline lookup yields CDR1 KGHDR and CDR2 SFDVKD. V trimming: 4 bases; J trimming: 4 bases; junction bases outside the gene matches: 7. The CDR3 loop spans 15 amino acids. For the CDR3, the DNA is TGTGCCACCAGTGACCCTCAGGGGGCCGGAGAGACCCAGTACTTC. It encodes CATSDPQGAGETQYF.

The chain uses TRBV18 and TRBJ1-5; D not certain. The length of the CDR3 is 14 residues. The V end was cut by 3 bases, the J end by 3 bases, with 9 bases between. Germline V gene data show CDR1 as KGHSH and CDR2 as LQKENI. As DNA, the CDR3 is TGTGCCAGCTCACCCCGGGCCGTCAATCAGCCCCAGCATTTT. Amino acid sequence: CASSPRAVNQPQHF.

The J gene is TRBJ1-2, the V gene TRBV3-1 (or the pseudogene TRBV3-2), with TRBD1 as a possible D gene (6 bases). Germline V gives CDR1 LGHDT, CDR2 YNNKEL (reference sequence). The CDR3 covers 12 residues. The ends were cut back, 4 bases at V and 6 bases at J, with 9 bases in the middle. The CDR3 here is CASSPGQHGYTF. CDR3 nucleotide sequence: TGTGCCAGCAGCCCCGGACAGCATGGCTACACCTTC.

CDR3 bases: TGCGCCAGCAGCCAAGTTGGGGGACAACTGGAGCAGTACTTC. Translation: CASSQVGGQLEQYF. The chain links TRBV4-3 to TRBJ2-7, with a tentative D call TRBD1 (6 bases). V lost 1 base to trimming and J lost 7 bases, with 14 bases between them. The length of the CDR3 is 14 residues. The germline CDR1 and CDR2 sequences are LGHNA and YSLEER.

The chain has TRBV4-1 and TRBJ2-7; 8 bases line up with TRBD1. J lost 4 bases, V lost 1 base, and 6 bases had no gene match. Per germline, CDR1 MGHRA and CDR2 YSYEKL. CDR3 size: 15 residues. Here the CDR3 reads CASSQVSDRGYEQYF. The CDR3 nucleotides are TGCGCCAGCAGCCAAGTTTCTGACAGGGGTTACGAGCAGTACTTC.

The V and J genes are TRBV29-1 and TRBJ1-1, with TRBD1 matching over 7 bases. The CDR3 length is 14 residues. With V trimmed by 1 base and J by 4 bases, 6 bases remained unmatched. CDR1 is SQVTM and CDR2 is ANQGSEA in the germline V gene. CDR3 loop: CSVEGRGPFTEAFF. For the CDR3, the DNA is TGCAGCGTTGAAGGAAGGGGGCCTTTCACTGAAGCTTTCTTT. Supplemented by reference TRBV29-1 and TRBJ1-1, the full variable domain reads SAVISQKPSRDICQRGTSLTIQCQVDSQVTMMFWYRQQPGQSLTLIATANQGSEATYESGFVIDKFPISRPNLTFSTLTVSNMSPEDSSIYLCSVEGRGPFTEAFFGQGTRLTVV.

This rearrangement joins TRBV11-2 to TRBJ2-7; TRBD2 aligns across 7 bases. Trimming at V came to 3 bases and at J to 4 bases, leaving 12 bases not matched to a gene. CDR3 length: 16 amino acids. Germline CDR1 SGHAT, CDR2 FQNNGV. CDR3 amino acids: CASSFTSANWFYEQYF. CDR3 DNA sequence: TGTGCCAGCAGCTTTACTAGCGCAAATTGGTTTTACGAGCAGTACTTC.

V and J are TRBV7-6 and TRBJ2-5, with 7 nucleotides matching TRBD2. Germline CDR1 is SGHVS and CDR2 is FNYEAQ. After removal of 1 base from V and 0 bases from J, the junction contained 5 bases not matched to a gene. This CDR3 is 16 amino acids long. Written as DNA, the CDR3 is TGTGCCAGCAGCTTAGGTCGGCTAGCGGACCAAGAGACCCAGTACTTC. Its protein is CASSLGRLADQETQYF.

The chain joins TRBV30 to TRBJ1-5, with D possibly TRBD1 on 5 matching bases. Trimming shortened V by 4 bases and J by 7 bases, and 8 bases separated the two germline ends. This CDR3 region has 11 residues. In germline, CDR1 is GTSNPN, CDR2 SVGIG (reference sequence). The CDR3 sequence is CAWTGPQPQHF. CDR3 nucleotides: TGTGCCTGGACAGGGCCGCAGCCCCAGCATTTT. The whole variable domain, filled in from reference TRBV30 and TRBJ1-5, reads SQTIHQWPATLVQPVGSPLSLECTVEGTSNPNLYWYRQAAGRGLQLLFYSVGIGQISSEVPQNLSASRPQDRQFILSSKKLLLSDSGFYLCAWTGPQPQHFGDGTRLSIL.

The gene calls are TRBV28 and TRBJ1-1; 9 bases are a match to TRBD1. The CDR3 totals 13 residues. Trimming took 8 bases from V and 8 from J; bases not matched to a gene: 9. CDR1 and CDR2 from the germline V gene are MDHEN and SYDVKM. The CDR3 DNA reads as TGTGCCAGCGGACACAGGGGGCAAATCGAAGCTTTCTTT. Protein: CASGHRGQIEAFF.

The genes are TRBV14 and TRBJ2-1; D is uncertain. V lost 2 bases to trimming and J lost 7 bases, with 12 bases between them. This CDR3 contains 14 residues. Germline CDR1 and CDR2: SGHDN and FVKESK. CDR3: CASSQFSGANEQFF. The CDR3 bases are TGTGCCAGCAGCCAATTCAGTGGCGCAAATGAGCAGTTCTTC.

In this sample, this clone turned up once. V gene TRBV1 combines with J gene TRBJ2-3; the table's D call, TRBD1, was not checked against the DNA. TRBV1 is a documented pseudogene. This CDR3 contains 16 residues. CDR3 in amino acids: CTSSQDSPRSTDTQYF. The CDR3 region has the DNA TGCACCAGCAGCCAAGACTCTCCCAGGAGCACAGATACGCAGTATTTT.

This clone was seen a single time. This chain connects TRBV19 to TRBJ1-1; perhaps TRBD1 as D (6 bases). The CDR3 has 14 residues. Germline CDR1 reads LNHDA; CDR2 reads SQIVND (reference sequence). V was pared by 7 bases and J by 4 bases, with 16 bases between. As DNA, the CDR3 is TGTGCCAGTATGACAGGCTTAGGTGGCACTGAAGCTTTCTTT. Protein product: CASMTGLGGTEAFF.

The CDR3 DNA is TGTGCCAGCAGTGAAACGAGACTAGCGTCGGAGACCCAGTACTTC. It specifies CASSETRLASETQYF. The chain joins TRBV2 to TRBJ2-5; 8 bases align to TRBD2. V shed 2 bases, J shed 5 bases, and the junction held 7 bases outside the gene matches. Germline lookup yields CDR1 SNHLY and CDR2 FYNNEI. The CDR3 is 15 residues long.

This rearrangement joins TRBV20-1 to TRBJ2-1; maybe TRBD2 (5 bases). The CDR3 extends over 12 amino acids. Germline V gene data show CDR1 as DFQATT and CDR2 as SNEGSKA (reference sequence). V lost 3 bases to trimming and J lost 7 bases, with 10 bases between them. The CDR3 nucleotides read TGCAGTGCTAGTGTACTAGTAAATGAGCAGTTCTTC. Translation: CSASVLVNEQFF.

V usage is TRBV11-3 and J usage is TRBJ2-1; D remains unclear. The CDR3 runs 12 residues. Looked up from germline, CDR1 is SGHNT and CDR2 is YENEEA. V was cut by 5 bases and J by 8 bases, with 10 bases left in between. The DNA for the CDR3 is TGTGCCAGCAGCCATAGAGTCGATGAGCAGTTCTTC. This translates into CASSHRVDEQFF.

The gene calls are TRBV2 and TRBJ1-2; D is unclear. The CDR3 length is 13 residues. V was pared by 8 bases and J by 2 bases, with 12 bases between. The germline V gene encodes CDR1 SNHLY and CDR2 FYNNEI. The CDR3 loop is CASGRPLNYGYTF. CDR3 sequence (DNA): TGTGCCAGCGGCCGCCCGTTAAACTATGGCTACACCTTC.

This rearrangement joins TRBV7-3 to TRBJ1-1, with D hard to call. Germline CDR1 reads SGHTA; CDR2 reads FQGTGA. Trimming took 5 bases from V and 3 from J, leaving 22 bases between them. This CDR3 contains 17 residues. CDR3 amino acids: CASSPSPHKPPDTEAFF. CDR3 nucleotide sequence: TGTGCCAGCAGCCCCTCCCCCCACAAACCACCGGACACTGAAGCTTTCTTT.

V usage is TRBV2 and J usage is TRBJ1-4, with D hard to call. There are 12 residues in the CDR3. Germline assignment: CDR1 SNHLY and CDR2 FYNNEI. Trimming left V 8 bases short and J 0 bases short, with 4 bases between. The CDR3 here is CASRATNEKLFF. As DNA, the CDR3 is TGTGCCAGCCGGGCAACTAATGAAAAACTGTTTTTT.